Following are 8 T cell receptor beta chains from one sample sequenced in a study of human T cells and chemical hapten exposure. A single record per CDR3 protein comes from TCRdb applying MiXCR to the 5' RACE reads. The data show tens of thousands of distinct CDR3 sequences, around 15% seen once. RNA extraction used unfractionated whole blood as the source of total RNA. The receptors stem from a female donor in good health.

The chain links TRBV10-3 to TRBJ1-5; D gene unclear. The CDR3 consists of 12 residues. V shed 2 bases and J shed 5 bases, with 4 bases lying between them. Germline CDR1 reads ENHRY; CDR2 reads SYGVKD. CDR3 amino acids: CAISEADQPQHF. CDR3 nucleotides: TGTGCCATCAGTGAGGCGGATCAGCCCCAGCATTTT.

This chain links TRBV12-3 or TRBV12-4 with TRBJ1-1; no clear D gene. The CDR3 runs 15 residues. Trimming pared 1 base from V and 0 bases from J, leaving 9 bases between. The CDR3, as DNA: TGTGCCAGCAGTTTAGAAGTCATGATGAACACTGAAGCTTTCTTT. Translation: CASSLEVMMNTEAFF.

This clonotype was seen a handful of times. The chain recombines TRBV6-2 or TRBV6-3 with TRBJ2-7; D not certain. Germline loops: CDR1 MNHEY, CDR2 SVGEGT. Trimming cost V 2 bases and J 2 bases, with 19 bases left between them. This CDR3 region has 17 residues. CDR3 in DNA: TGTGCCAGCAGTTACGGTCTCCGAGACTTGGCCCCCTACGAGCAGTACTTC. Protein sequence: CASSYGLRDLAPYEQYF.

DNA for the CDR3: TGCGCCAGCAGCCAAGGAAGGGGGCAGGAAGCTTTCTTT. Translated, it gives CASSQGRGQEAFF. V usage is TRBV4-3 and J usage is TRBJ1-1; 7 nucleotides line up with TRBD1. Trimming took 1 base from V and 8 from J; bases not matched to a gene: 4. The CDR3 covers 13 residues. Germline V gene data show CDR1 as LGHNA and CDR2 as YSLEER.

The V call is TRBV7-9, the J call TRBJ1-1; TRBD1 matches at 11 bases. This CDR3 region has 15 residues. V was pared by 5 bases and J by 4 bases, with 6 bases of the junction left unmatched. CDR1 is SEHNR, CDR2 FQNEAQ, per germline (reference sequence). This CDR3 reads CASSDWTGGFTEAFF. In DNA form, the CDR3 reads TGTGCCAGCAGCGATTGGACAGGGGGCTTCACTGAAGCTTTCTTT.

This clonotype was seen more than once but under ten times. The chain combines TRBV6-5 with TRBJ1-2, with 7 bases aligning to TRBD1. CDR3 length equals 13 residues. Losses at the gene ends were 6 bases for V and 3 bases for J; bases not matched to a gene: 4. Germline-derived CDR1 and CDR2 are MNHEY and SVGAGI. CDR3 DNA sequence: TGTGCCAGCAGAACCGACAGGGACTATGGCTACACCTTC. Its translation is CASRTDRDYGYTF.

This chain joins TRBV27 and TRBJ1-2; 11 bases map to TRBD1. V was clipped by 6 bases and J by 5 bases; unmatched bases: 5. Germline V gives CDR1 MNHEY, CDR2 SMNVEV (reference sequence). The CDR3 contains 14 residues. The CDR3 loop reads CASSLGTGGYGYTF. The CDR3 nucleotides read TGTGCCAGCAGCTTGGGGACAGGGGGATATGGCTACACCTTC.

This sequence joins TRBV6-1 and TRBJ2-3; D is unresolved. Germline loops: CDR1 MNHNS, CDR2 SASEGT. The germline V and J ends were trimmed by 11 bases and 0 bases, with 18 bases remaining between them. This CDR3 has 15 amino acids. The CDR3 region is CAGRVGPGSTDTQYF. The CDR3 coding sequence is TGTGCCGGCCGGGTGGGTCCGGGCAGCACAGATACGCAGTATTTT.